This T cell receptor (beta chain) was observed in a study of neurological immune-mediated disorders. Each CDR3 protein is one row after TCRdb ran MiXCR on the 5' RACE reads. The sample has 70,000 to 95,000 distinct CDR3 sequences; approximately 17% are singletons. Regarding the study as a whole: Expanded clones shared no CDR3 amino acid sequences across subjects, suggesting private repertoires in all groups. While HTLV-1-associated myelopathy showed the greatest TCR clonal expansion, multiple sclerosis showed the least, falling below healthy controls.

As for this clonotype: Its antigen is not identified.

The material sequenced was PBMCs. This receptor was taken from a woman between 40 and 50 years old in good health.

DNA of the CDR3: TGTGCCAGTAGTATAGGGGACACAGATACGCAGTATTTT. It specifies CASSIGDTDTQYF. The chain links TRBV19 to TRBJ2-3; D unresolved. The CDR3 length is 13 residues. V lost 1 base to trimming and J lost 2 bases, with 4 bases between them. Germline CDR1 LNHDA, CDR2 SQIVND (reference sequence).